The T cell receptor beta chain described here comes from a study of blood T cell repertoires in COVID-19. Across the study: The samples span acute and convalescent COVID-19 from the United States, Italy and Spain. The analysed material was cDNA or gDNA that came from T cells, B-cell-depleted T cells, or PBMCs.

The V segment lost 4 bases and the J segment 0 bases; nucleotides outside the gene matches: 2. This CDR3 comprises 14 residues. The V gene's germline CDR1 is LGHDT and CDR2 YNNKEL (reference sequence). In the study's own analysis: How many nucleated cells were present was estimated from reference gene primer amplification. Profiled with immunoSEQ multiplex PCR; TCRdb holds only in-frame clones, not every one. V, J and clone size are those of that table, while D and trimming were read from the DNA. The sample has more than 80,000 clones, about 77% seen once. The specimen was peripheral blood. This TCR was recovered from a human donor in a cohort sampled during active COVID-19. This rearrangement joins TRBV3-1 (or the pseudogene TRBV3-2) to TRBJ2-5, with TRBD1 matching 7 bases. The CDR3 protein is CASSRTGDQETQYF. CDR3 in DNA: TGTGCCAGCAGCCGAACAGGGGACCAAGAGACCCAGTACTTC.